The rows below give T cell receptor beta chains drawn from one sample of a study of T cell responses to AZD1222 COVID-19 vaccine. Data came from immunoSEQ multiplex PCR; TCRdb stores just in-frame clones and leaves some out. Of roughly 180,000 clones in the sample, about 89% were seen once. Specimen: peripheral blood, collected on day 0 of MenACWY control vaccination. The receptors originated from an adult in good health. CDR3s include the opening cysteine and the closing phenylalanine or tryptophan. A D gene is named only where the DNA matches it firmly. Size is omitted from some rows. Given values are once, few, many or a class for expanded clones.

>NA|TRBJ1-4|NA|TRBV4-2|16
CASRPGPDSTNEKLFF
TGTGCCAGCAGACCGGGCCCTGACTCAACTAATGAAAAACTGTTTTTT
>NA|TRBJ2-1|TRBD1|TRBV9|12
CASATGGNEQFF
TGTGCCAGCGCCACAGGGGGCAATGAGCAGTTCTTC
>NA|TRBJ2-1|NA|TRBV19|14
CASDQDGSYNEQFF
TGTGCCAGCGACCAGGACGGATCGTACAATGAGCAGTTCTTC
>few|TRBJ2-3|NA|TRBV6-1|14
CASSEQGTGDTQYF
TGTGCCAGCAGTGAACAGGGGACCGGGGATACGCAGTATTTT
>NA|TRBJ2-1|NA|TRBV27|14
CASSLRQGGNEQFF
TGTGCCAGCAGTTTAAGGCAGGGTGGGAATGAGCAGTTCTTC
>once|TRBJ2-7|NA|TRBV5-1|13
CASRYTETNEQYF
TGCGCCAGCAGATACACGGAAACAAACGAGCAGTACTTC
>few|TRBJ1-5|NA|TRBV19|13
CASSKAGRQPQHF
TGTGCCAGTAGTAAGGCAGGGAGGCAGCCCCAGCATTTT
>NA|TRBJ2-7|NA|TRBV7-9|13
CASSDSPLYEQYF
TGTGCCAGCAGCGACAGTCCTCTCTACGAGCAGTACTTC
>NA|TRBJ1-3|NA|TRBV7-9|13
CASSLVSGNTIYF
TGTGCCAGCAGCTTAGTTTCAGGAAACACCATATATTTT
>NA|TRBJ1-2|NA|TRBV16|14
CASSQLQDSYGYTF
TGTGCCAGCAGCCAACTTCAGGATAGTTATGGCTACACCTTC
>NA|TRBJ2-7|NA|TRBV7-9|13
CASSLERGDEQYF
TGTGCCAGCAGCTTAGAACGCGGGGACGAGCAGTACTTC
>NA|TRBJ1-5|NA|TRBV23-1|15
CASSQRGQTGQPQHF
TGCGCCAGCAGTCAACGCGGACAGACGGGGCAGCCCCAGCATTTT
>NA|TRBJ1-2|NA|TRBV5-1|14
CASSLELGPGGYTF
TGCGCCAGCAGCTTGGAGCTGGGGCCTGGGGGCTACACCTTC
>NA|TRBJ2-7|TRBD1|TRBV5-4|13
CASRQDRSYEQYF
TGTGCCAGCAGACAGGACAGGTCCTACGAGCAGTACTTC
>NA|TRBJ1-2|TRBD1|TRBV30|15
CAWSHPTGDVRGYTF
TGTGCCTGGAGTCACCCGACAGGGGATGTTCGGGGCTACACCTTC
>NA|TRBJ1-1|NA|TRBV12-3/TRBV12-4|12
CASSQGNTEAFF
TGTGCCAGCAGTCAAGGGAACACTGAAGCTTTCTTT
>NA|TRBJ2-7|TRBD1|TRBV18|17
CASSPRDRGNNPGEQYF
TGTGCCAGCTCACCCAGGGACAGGGGGAACAACCCCGGTGAGCAGTACTTC
>NA|TRBJ2-2|NA|TRBV19|17
CASSGWTAVTNTGELFF
TGTGCCAGTAGTGGATGGACAGCGGTCACGAACACCGGGGAGCTGTTTTTT
>NA|TRBJ2-5|NA|TRBV29-1|15
CSVETPWRNQETQYF
TGCAGCGTTGAAACGCCTTGGCGGAACCAAGAGACCCAGTACTTC